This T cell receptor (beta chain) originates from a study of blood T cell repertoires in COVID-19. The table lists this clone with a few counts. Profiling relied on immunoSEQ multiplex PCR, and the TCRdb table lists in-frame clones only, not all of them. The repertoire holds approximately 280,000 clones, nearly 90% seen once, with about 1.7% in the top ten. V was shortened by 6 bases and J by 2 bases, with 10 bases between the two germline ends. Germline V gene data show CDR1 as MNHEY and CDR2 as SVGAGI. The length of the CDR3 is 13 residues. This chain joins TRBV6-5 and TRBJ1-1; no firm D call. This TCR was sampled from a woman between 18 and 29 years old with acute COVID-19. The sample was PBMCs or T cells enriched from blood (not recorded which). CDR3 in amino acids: CASRDLFNTEAFF. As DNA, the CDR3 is TGTGCCAGCAGGGACTTATTCAACACTGAAGCTTTCTTT.